One and the same sample provided the 20 T cell receptor beta chains below, sequenced in a study of T cells in Graves' hyperthyroidism and ophthalmopathy. Researchers took RNA transcripts and amplified the TCR beta CDR3 regions from them. The HTBI primer set drove a first-round RT-PCR of the TCR CDR3. Each CDR3 protein gets one entry after TCRdb re-called the multiplex PCR reads with MiXCR. This table has about 420,000 distinct CDR3 sequences, 15% to 19% appearing once. The sample was blood. Source of these receptors: a woman aged 18-29 years with Graves' hyperthyroidism.

As for this clonotype: Since a much larger clone is just one base distant, this may be a read error. V is TRBV5-6 and J is TRBJ2-1; D is possibly TRBD1 (5 bases). The CDR3 contains 15 residues. Germline CDR1 is SGHDT and CDR2 is YYEEEE. The DNA for the CDR3 is TGTGCCAGCAGTTTACTTCAGGGAAGCGTCAATGAGCGGTTCTTC. Translating gives CASSLLQGSVNERFF.

This clonotype was recorded a few times. The V and J genes are TRBV12-3 or TRBV12-4 and TRBJ2-1, with D possibly being TRBD1 or TRBD2 (5 bases each). The V gene lost 10 bases and the J gene lost 3 bases, with 13 bases spanning the gap. CDR3 length: 13 residues. The CDR3 spells CATKRGIYNEQFF. The CDR3 DNA sequence: TGTGCCACAAAACGGGGCATCTACAATGAGCAGTTCTTC.

The chain joins TRBV4-1 to TRBJ2-3, with D perhaps TRBD2 (5 bases). From germline, CDR1 is MGHRA and CDR2 YSYEKL. The CDR3 length is 16 residues. The germline V and J ends were trimmed by 0 bases and 4 bases, with 14 bases remaining between them. The CDR3 spells CASSQDRGQQPDTQYF. CDR3 DNA: TGCGCCAGCAGCCAAGATCGAGGGCAGCAGCCAGATACGCAGTATTTT.

This clonotype appeared many times. CDR3 loop: CASSPDRTETQYF. The DNA for the CDR3 is TGTGCCAGCAGCCCGGACAGGACGGAGACCCAGTACTTC. The chain carries TRBV5-4 and TRBJ2-5; 7 bases agree with TRBD1. The CDR3 runs 13 residues. The V segment lost 4 bases and the J segment 5 bases; nucleotides outside the gene matches: 5. Germline V gene sequence: CDR1 SGHNT, CDR2 YYREEE (reference sequence).

The table lists this clonotype with many counts. The V gene is TRBV7-6, the J gene TRBJ2-2; D remains unclear. Germline V gene data show CDR1 as SGHVS and CDR2 as FNYEAQ. V gave up 5 bases and J gave up 1 base, with 11 bases separating them. This CDR3 region has 15 residues. CDR3 sequence (DNA): TGTGCCAGCAGCCGCCGACCAGAGAACACCGGGGAGCTGTTTTTT. Translation: CASSRRPENTGELFF.

The chain employs TRBV2 and TRBJ2-2; D is unresolved. The CDR3 totals 14 residues. The V and J ends lost 6 bases and 6 bases respectively, with 14 bases between them. Germline lookup yields CDR1 SNHLY and CDR2 FYNNEI. CDR3 region: CASRRIRSAGELFF. Written as DNA, the CDR3 is TGTGCCAGCAGGAGGATACGGTCGGCCGGGGAGCTGTTTTTT.

Ten or more counts support this clonotype. The chain is built from TRBV18 and TRBJ2-1; TRBD1 is a possible D gene (5 bases). Germline CDR1 and CDR2: KGHSH and LQKENI. V lost 0 bases, J lost 8 bases, and 11 bases lay in between. This CDR3 spans 14 amino acids. The CDR3 DNA is TGTGCCAGCTCACCACCCGGCAGGGTCGATGAGCAGTTCTTC. This gives the protein CASSPPGRVDEQFF.

Comments on this clonotype: A single base separates this from a much larger clone, so it may be a read error. The chain has TRBV19 and TRBJ1-5; TRBD1 matches 12 bases. The J call is doubtful: the DNA matches TRBJ2-3 better. CDR3 length: 16 amino acids. Per the germline V gene, CDR1 is LNHDA and CDR2 is SQIVND (reference sequence). The CDR3 region is CASSPRDRGHHQPQYF. CDR3 in DNA: TGTGCCAGTAGTCCCCGGGACAGGGGGCATCATCAGCCCCAGTATTTT.

The chain has TRBV28 and TRBJ1-6; D gene unclear. Germline V gives CDR1 MDHEN, CDR2 SYDVKM. V lost 7 bases and J lost 3, with 10 bases in between. The CDR3 totals 14 residues. Here the CDR3 DNA reads TGTGCCAGCATTAGAAGCGTCTATAATTCACCCCTCCACTTT. Its translation: CASIRSVYNSPLHF.

This clonotype was seen more than once but under ten times. This chain connects TRBV15 to TRBJ1-2, with D tentatively TRBD1 (5 bases). CDR3 length equals 14 residues. Looked up from germline, CDR1 is LNHNV and CDR2 is YYDKDF (reference sequence). Trimming removed 1 base at V and 3 bases at J, with 9 bases between. In DNA form, the CDR3 reads TGTGCCACCAGCAGAGGGGGCTCTTACTATGGCTACACCTTC. Amino acid sequence: CATSRGGSYYGYTF.

This clonotype was counted at least ten times. The chain's CDR3 is CASTTPGLAPDTQYF. In nucleotides, the CDR3 is TGTGCCAGCACTACGCCGGGACTAGCTCCGGATACGCAGTATTTT. The chain links TRBV6-2 or TRBV6-3 to TRBJ2-3; TRBD2 matches 9 bases. The CDR3 sequence is 15 residues long. The germline CDR1 and CDR2 sequences are MNHEY and SVGEGT. Trimming removed 7 bases from V and 6 bases from J; junction bases left unmatched: 11.

The table lists this clonotype with a few counts. The rearrangement uses TRBV4-1 and TRBJ1-1; D is unresolved. CDR3 length: 16 residues. Germline V gene data show CDR1 as MGHRA and CDR2 as YSYEKL. Trimming took off 2 bases at V and 4 bases at J, with 17 bases between the two ends. DNA for the CDR3: TGCGCCAGCAGCCAATTCACGTCGTCCACGGGCACTGAAGCTTTCTTT. Amino acid sequence: CASSQFTSSTGTEAFF.

The chain employs TRBV30 and TRBJ2-2; D possibly corresponds to TRBD1 (5 bases). CDR3 length: 13 amino acids. Germline V gives CDR1 GTSNPN, CDR2 SVGIG (reference sequence). V was clipped by 0 bases and J by 11 bases, with 13 bases between them. CDR3 nucleotide sequence: TGTGCCTGGAGTGTACGTCTACAGGTCGAGCTGTTTTTT. This sequence encodes CAWSVRLQVELFF.

This clonotype has just a few counts. The chain carries TRBV5-1 and TRBJ2-3; D might be TRBD2 (7 bases). Germline V gene data show CDR1 as SGHRS and CDR2 as YFSETQ. With 4 bases removed from V and 6 bases from J, the gap between germline ends came to 15 bases. This CDR3 region has 14 residues. CDR3 protein: CASSPEGGEDTQYF. CDR3 sequence (DNA): TGCGCCAGCAGCCCAGAGGGGGGGGAGGATACGCAGTATTTT.

The sample holds many counts of this clonotype. The CDR3 protein is CASSWGQGANTEAFF. In nucleotides, the CDR3 is TGTGCCAGCAGTTGGGGACAGGGGGCGAACACTGAAGCTTTCTTT. This chain joins TRBV6-1 and TRBJ1-1; 12 nucleotides agree with TRBD1. The junction had 2 bases not matched to a gene; V was cut back by 5 bases and J by 1 base. Germline V gene data show CDR1 as MNHNS and CDR2 as SASEGT. The CDR3 is 15 amino acids.

To note about this clonotype: A junction end diverges from the germline sequence, so it may reflect a read error. The V and J genes are TRBV6-5 and TRBJ1-2; D perhaps matches TRBD1 (5 bases). The germline V gene has CDR1 MNHEY and CDR2 SVGAGI. This CDR3 comprises 16 residues. CDR3 residues: CASSFSSGRAGYGCTF. Here the CDR3 DNA reads TGTGCCAGCAGTTTCTCCTCAGGGCGGGCTGGTTATGGCTGCACCTTC.

This clonotype was observed many times. The chain is built from TRBV7-9 and TRBJ2-1, with TRBD1 as a possible D gene (6 bases). The V gene's germline CDR1 is SEHNR and CDR2 FQNEAQ (reference sequence). The CDR3 extends over 15 amino acids. Trimming took off 1 base at V and 5 bases at J, with 12 bases between the two ends. For the CDR3, the DNA is TGTGCCAGCAGCTTAGGTGGTGGGGGCCACAATGAGCAGTTCTTC. Its protein product is CASSLGGGGHNEQFF.

This clonotype was seen repeatedly, ten times or more. The rearrangement joins TRBV4-1 to TRBJ2-1; D call uncertain. Trimming removed 4 bases from V and 0 bases from J, with 13 bases in between. CDR3 length equals 16 residues. Per germline, CDR1 MGHRA and CDR2 YSYEKL. CDR3 region: CASSRHESGSYNEQFF. The CDR3 nucleotides read TGCGCCAGCAGCCGCCACGAATCGGGCTCCTACAATGAGCAGTTCTTC.

The CDR3 loop reads CASSQPGLAGVYTQYF. In DNA form, the CDR3 reads TGCGCCAGCAGCCAGCCCGGACTAGCGGGAGTCTATACGCAGTATTTT. The J gene is TRBJ2-3, the V gene TRBV4-1; TRBD2 agrees at 13 bases. The germline V gene has CDR1 MGHRA and CDR2 YSYEKL. Losses at the gene ends were 3 bases for V and 7 bases for J; bases not matched to a gene: 7. CDR3 length: 16 residues.

This clonotype was found a few times. This rearrangement joins TRBV5-6 to TRBJ2-7; the D gene could be TRBD1 or TRBD2 (5 bases each). Germline values: CDR1 SGHDT, CDR2 YYEEEE. Trimming removed 4 bases from V and 5 bases from J, with 16 bases in between. The CDR3 is made up of 14 amino acids. CDR3 DNA sequence: TGTGCCAGCAGCCCTGGGCCAGGGAGCGACGAGCAGTACTTC. Protein sequence: CASSPGPGSDEQYF.